This T cell receptor (beta chain) was retrieved from a study of immune cell composition in non-small cell lung cancer (dated by TCRdb to 2015 to 2018). Some background on the complete study: To assign histologic subtype, which was mostly lung adenocarcinoma or squamous cell carcinoma, H&E was combined with p63, CK5, Napsin A and TTF-1 immunohistochemistry. A handful of tumour specimens that had TCR-beta data belonged to rare histological subtypes and were left out of the subtype comparisons. In supplementary cohort #1, which comprised roughly 11 lung adenocarcinoma cases, paired tumour/lung TCR-beta sequencing was performed and TIL populations were generated so that tumour reactivity could be assessed. Using Adaptive Biotechnologies, the researchers ran TCR-beta sequencing on roughly 35 paired NSCLC tumour and non-adjacent lung specimens, along with 20 to 30 tumour-only specimens. What the work shows at the level of the full study, not this receptor alone: Compared with lung adenocarcinoma tumours, lung squamous cell carcinoma showed significantly higher Top 10 clone scores and productive clonality. Tumour-associated clones >0.5% occurred in nearly half of NSCLC cases: approximately 35% of adenocarcinomas versus approximately 80% of squamous carcinomas. The reactivity cohort was only approximately eleven cases, and tumour-reactive clones were not shown to share sequences with the dominant in vivo tumour-associated clones. No significant correlation was found between tumour TCR-beta clonality and smoking pack-years. Across around 10 adenocarcinoma cases, TIL tumour reactivity correlated strongly with maximal tumour-associated clone frequency but not with overall clonality.

Turning to this clone: It lacks a known antigen. The input lacks base qualities; no much larger clone sits a single base away.

A two-step multiplex PCR amplified TCR-beta CDR3 regions from genomic DNA, and the second step of the PCR added Illumina-compatible adaptors. TCR-beta immunosequencing was carried out on an Illumina platform through the commercial immunoSEQ service. On the study's bioinformatics: Repertoires were summarised as Top 10 Clones, the percentage of T-cell templates from the ten most frequent sequences, and productive clonality. Values of productive clonality ranged from 0 to 1, with a monoclonal population indicated by a value of 1. Sequences comprising at least 0.1% of tumour T-cell templates but absent from matched non-adjacent lung were defined as tumour-associated clones and were identified via log10 scatter plots. Student's t-tests were used for two-group comparisons, ANOVA for comparisons across stages, and linear regression for relationships, with analyses done in GraphPad Prism7 and R. The source is immuneACCESS, and TCRdb retained only in-frame sequences with V and J called. Part of the clones is not carried over; for the studies checked, unresolved V genes explain less than half of this, and the remainder is unexplained. V, J and clone size are taken as reported in that table, and D and trimming were inferred from the DNA itself. Recorded for this sample are approximately 1,600 clones; approximately 84% of them occurred a single time. The top ten clones comprise about 9% of the sample.

In the germline V gene, CDR1 corresponds to MDHEN and CDR2 to SYDVKM. CDR3 length: 12 amino acids, cysteine to phenylalanine. The only DNA kept is the CDR3, 36 bases in frame from the first base. Frozen aliquots of unsorted single-cell suspensions were used for genomic DNA extraction with the QIAamp DNA kit. Tumour samples were surgically resected non-small cell lung cancer tissue. Tissues arrived within 2 hours of resection and were immediately processed into single-cell suspensions. Tissue was broken up mechanically, digested enzymatically with DNase I, collagenase I and hyaluronidase for roughly 30 minutes at 37 degrees C, and then filtered and RBC-lysed. The data were also submitted as part of a second study, on CD4 T cells in lung cancer. Reported in the second study: The study screened blood T cells of NSCLC patients for responses to candidate mutation-encoded neoepitopes and isolated neoantigen-specific CD4+ T-cell clones and TCRs. Several patients undergoing curative-intent resections for stage I-III non-small cell lung cancer provided the tumor and non-adjacent lung tissue. Aged 60 to 69 when blood was donated, the resected patients, most of whom were former smokers, had either lung adenocarcinoma or squamous cell carcinoma. Before blood donation, treatments including platinum chemotherapy had been received by the patients, and nivolumab or pembrolizumab had been received by some of the patients. Rather than memory responses to the cancer, some blood-derived responses might reflect cross-reactivity or in vitro priming of naive T cells. TCRB deep sequencing tracked the frequency of neoantigen-specific clonotypes in tumor resections, non-adjacent lung and cultured T-cell products. TCRB sequence data were analyzed using the kit provider's software, and tumor enrichment of clonotype templates was assessed with Fisher's exact test.

This chain is built from TRBV28 and TRBJ1-3; the D gene is perhaps TRBD1, from 5 matching bases. This sequence originates from a human donor with non-small cell lung cancer. Sequencing was carried out using lung tumor tissue. The CDR3 corresponds to CGGGPTGNTIYF. The DNA is as follows: TGTGGGGGCGGACCCACTGGAAACACCATATATTTT.